This T cell receptor beta chain was recorded in a study of shared clonotypes between healthy human individuals. Study observations and caveats: Donor clonotype sharing was expected to depend on sequencing depth. Against clonotypes common to all four donors, non-shared ones had lower generation probabilities.

CDR1 is MNHEY, CDR2 SMNVEV, per germline (reference sequence). There are 17 residues in the CDR3. V lost 4 bases and J lost 4; bases outside the gene matches: 13. All donors were healthy HIV-negative adults lacking recent acute infections or vaccinations. The authors ran the assay at deep level. Method: immunoSEQ multiplex PCR; TCRdb's copy keeps in-frame clones and lacks some. The data contain over a million clones, around 98% of them singletons. Comments on this clone: What it binds is not known.

The clonotype was recovered from a man between 25 and 39 years old in good health. The sequencing input was naive CD4+ T cells sorted from blood. Subset denoted: CD45RA+ positively selected. The V call is TRBV27, the J call TRBJ1-2, with 9 bases lining up with TRBD1. CDR3 residues: CASSSVPGQGLGYGYTF. The CDR3 DNA follows: TGTGCCAGCAGTTCAGTCCCGGGACAGGGTCTGGGCTATGGCTACACCTTC.